The rows below give T cell receptor beta chains drawn from one sample of a study of shared clonotypes between healthy human individuals. TCRdb's table, derived via immunoSEQ multiplex PCR, lists solely in-frame clones and lacks some. Found here are 950,000 to 1,100,000 clones, about 77% of them singletons; the top ten hold nearly 1.5%. The sequenced sample consisted of memory CD4+ T cells sorted from blood. The receptors originated from a man between 18 and 29 years old in good health. Both conserved end residues are part of each CDR3. The D gene is left open where the match is weak. Expanded clones get a size class; other rows say once, few or many, or leave the size out.

13 . . TRBJ2-3 TRBV6-5 TGTGCCAGCAGTTCTCCTTCGACCCTTACGCAGTATTTT CASSSPSTLTQYF
15 . . TRBJ2-2 TRBV11-2 TGTGCCAGCAGTTCTCGGGGGAGCAGCACCGGGGAGCTGTTTTTT CASSSRGSSTGELFF
14 TRBD1 few TRBJ2-4 TRBV6-6 TGTGCCAGCAGTTTGAGTACAGGGGGGAACATTCAGTACTTC CASSLSTGGNIQYF
17 . few TRBJ1-3 TRBV7-8 TGTGCCAGCAGCCCCCGAGGCGTTCGGGGGCAGGGAAACACCATATATTTT CASSPRGVRGQGNTIYF
17 . . TRBJ1-3 TRBV4-1 TGCGCCAGCAGCCAAGGAAGGGCCGGGCCCTCTGGAAACACCATATATTTT CASSQGRAGPSGNTIYF
14 . many TRBJ2-3 TRBV15 TGTGCCAGTTCCCTACTTAGGGGCACAGATACGCAGTATTTT CASSLLRGTDTQYF
15 TRBD2 once TRBJ2-3 TRBV5-4 TGTGCCAGCAGCTTGGACGGGGGGAGAGCAGATACGCAGTATTTT CASSLDGGRADTQYF
15 . . TRBJ2-3 TRBV10-2 TGCGCCAGCAGTGACAAGGGCCGCAACACGGATACGCAGTATTTT CASSDKGRNTDTQYF
14 . . TRBJ2-7 TRBV5-1 TGCGCCAGCAGCCCAGGGTGGGCCTCCTACGAGCAGTACTTC CASSPGWASYEQYF
15 . . TRBJ1-1 TRBV30 TGTGCCTGGAGTGTCCTCACGCTCATGAACACTGAAGCTTTCTTT CAWSVLTLMNTEAFF
12 . . TRBJ1-6 TRBV10-1 TGCGCCAGCAGTAGGGGAGAATCACCCCTCCACTTT CASSRGESPLHF
16 TRBD2 . TRBJ2-3 TRBV30 TGTGCCTGGAGGGCTGGACTAGCGGGGGACACAGATACGCAGTATTTT CAWRAGLAGDTDTQYF
15 TRBD1 . TRBJ1-2 TRBV28 TGTGCCAGCAGTCTAGTAACAGGGGGTCACTATGGCTACACCTTC CASSLVTGGHYGYTF
16 . . TRBJ2-2 TRBV9 TGTGCCAGCAGCTCCCGGTTTGCGGTAGGGTCCGGGGAGCTGTTTTTT CASSSRFAVGSGELFF
17 TRBD1 . TRBJ1-2 TRBV13 TGTGCCAGCAGCTTAGGGCTGTGGGACAGGGGATCGGATGGCTACACCTTC CASSLGLWDRGSDGYTF
13 . few TRBJ1-1 TRBV19 TGTGCCAGTAGAGTAGGCCGATACACTGAAGCTTTCTTT CASRVGRYTEAFF
15 TRBD1 . TRBJ2-5 TRBV5-8 TGTGCCAGCAGCTTGGAAGGGACAGGGGTAGAGACCCAGTACTTC CASSLEGTGVETQYF
13 . . TRBJ1-1 TRBV19 TGTGCCAGTACTCCCACAGGGATCACTGAAGCTTTCTTT CASTPTGITEAFF
12 . once TRBJ2-5 TRBV10-2 TGCGCCAGCCGACAGGTAGCCGGAACCCAGTACTTC CASRQVAGTQYF
18 TRBD2 . TRBJ2-1 TRBV6-1 TGTGCCAGCAGTGCCGAGGGCGCGGGGGGACTCTCCTACAATGAGCAGTTCTTC CASSAEGAGGLSYNEQFF
14 TRBD1 . TRBJ2-2 TRBV10-3 TGTGCCATCAGTGGAGACAGGGGGTTAGGGGAGCTGTTTTTT CAISGDRGLGELFF
13 . . TRBJ2-5 TRBV9 TGTGCCAGCAGCGTAGGACTACAAGAGACCCAGTACTTC CASSVGLQETQYF
14 TRBD1 . TRBJ2-3 TRBV29-1 TGCAGCGGACAGACAGGGCCTAGCACAGATACGCAGTATTTT CSGQTGPSTDTQYF
16 . . TRBJ2-3 TRBV5-6 TGTGCCAGCAGCCTAACTAGCAGCGCTAGCACAGATACGCAGTATTTT CASSLTSSASTDTQYF
13 . . TRBJ2-1 TRBV11-3 TGTGCCAGCGGAGGGGGCGCATCCAATGAGCAGTTCTTC CASGGGASNEQFF
16 . . TRBJ2-6 TRBV5-1 TGCGCCAGCAGCTTGGGACAGACCTCTGGGGCCAACGTCCTGACTTTC CASSLGQTSGANVLTF
17 TRBD2 once TRBJ2-5 TRBV19 TGTGCCAGTAGTACTTACCAAGCGGGGGGGCTTAAAGAGACCCAGTACTTC CASSTYQAGGLKETQYF
15 TRBD1 . TRBJ2-1 TRBV18 TGTGCCAGCTCAGGCGGGACAGGGGGTTTTCATGAGCAGTTCTTC CASSGGTGGFHEQFF
15 . . TRBJ1-4 TRBV19 TGTGCCCGAAGGGGGTGGTGGGCAACTAATGAAAAACTGTTTTTT CARRGWWATNEKLFF
14 . once TRBJ2-4 TRBV10-2 TGCGCCAGCAGACCGGACTGGGCCAAAAACATTCAGTACTTC CASRPDWAKNIQYF
13 . . TRBJ2-5 TRBV11-2 TGTGCCAGCAGCTTAGGAATTTCAGAGACCCAGTACTTC CASSLGISETQYF